Presented here are 7 T cell receptor beta chains from one specimen sequenced in a study of OX40 agonist ivuxolimab in advanced cancers. The data were produced by immunoSEQ multiplex PCR, yet TCRdb's version contains in-frame clones alone and is incomplete. This sample has 60,000 to 75,000 clones; around 87% occur once, and the top ten carry around 5.2%. Material: CD4+ or CD8+ T cells sorted from blood, obtained in a trial of the OX40 agonist ivuxolimab. The receptor source for this set is an adult with an advanced solid tumor such as melanoma, head and neck, liver or kidney cancer.

The count of this clone is one. The genes are TRBV29-1 and TRBJ2-5, with 9 bases fitting TRBD1. CDR1 and CDR2 from the germline V gene are SQVTM and ANQGSEA. Trimming cost V 6 bases and J 5 bases; bases outside gene matches: 10. This CDR3 has 14 residues. CDR3 sequence: CSVGNRGRAETQYF. The CDR3 nucleotides are TGCAGCGTCGGAAACAGGGGGCGAGCGGAGACCCAGTACTTC.

The CDR3 protein is CASSTQGLNTEAFF. CDR3 DNA sequence: TGTGCCAGCAGTACCCAGGGACTGAACACTGAAGCTTTCTTT. V is TRBV2 and J is TRBJ1-1; D may be TRBD1 (5 bases). The CDR3 is 14 residues long. V was pared by 5 bases and J by 0 bases, with 10 bases between. Germline V lookup: CDR1 SNHLY, CDR2 FYNNEI.

The gene calls are TRBV7-9 and TRBJ1-5; tentatively, D is TRBD1 (5 bases). This CDR3 contains 13 residues. V lost 1 base and J 5 bases, leaving 6 bases between the germline ends. CDR1 is SEHNR and CDR2 is FQNEAQ in the germline V gene (reference sequence). The CDR3 loop reads CASSLGGDQPQHF. The CDR3 coding sequence is TGTGCCAGCAGCTTAGGGGGGGATCAGCCCCAGCATTTT.

This chain joins TRBV5-5 and TRBJ2-2; 8 bases map to TRBD1. The junction had 3 bases not matched to a gene; V was cut back by 5 bases and J by 3 bases. The CDR3 spans 14 residues. CDR1 SGHKS and CDR2 YYEKEE come from the germline V gene (reference sequence). The CDR3 sequence: CASRVTGDTGELFF. The CDR3 DNA is TGTGCCAGCAGGGTGACAGGGGACACCGGGGAGCTGTTTTTT.

In the case of this clone: Different DNA sequences within this sample yield the same CDR3. V is TRBV18 and J is TRBJ1-1; TRBD1 is a possible D gene (5 bases). Trimming shortened V by 2 bases and J by 2 bases, and 9 bases separated the two germline ends. From germline, CDR1 is KGHSH and CDR2 LQKENI. CDR3 length: 14 residues. CDR3 in amino acids: CASSPRQLNTEAFF. CDR3 nucleotide sequence: TGTGCCAGCTCACCAAGACAGCTCAACACTGAAGCTTTCTTT.

The gene calls are TRBV7-8 and TRBJ1-1; a possible D gene is TRBD1 (5 bases). The CDR3 covers 14 residues. The ends were cut back, 5 bases at V and 2 bases at J, with 12 bases in the middle. From germline, CDR1 is SGHVS and CDR2 FQNEAQ. The CDR3 protein is CASSRGGSNTEAFF. The CDR3 bases are TGTGCCAGCAGCCGCGGGGGTAGCAACACTGAAGCTTTCTTT. The full variable domain, in which reference TRBV7-8 and TRBJ1-1 provide the parts outside the CDR3, is GAGVSQSPRYKVAKRGQDVALRCDPISGHVSLFWYQQALGQGPEFLTYFQNEAQLDKSGLPSDRFFAERPEGSVSTLKIQRTQQEDSAVYLCASSRGGSNTEAFFGQGTRLTVV.

The V and J genes are TRBV28 and TRBJ2-1, with TRBD2 matching 12 bases. The germline V gene encodes CDR1 MDHEN and CDR2 SYDVKM. This CDR3 comprises 15 residues. Unmatched junction bases numbered 7, after V lost 4 bases and J lost 9 bases. This chain's CDR3 is CASSSTSGSTGEQFF. The CDR3 DNA is TGTGCCAGCAGTTCGACTAGCGGGAGTACGGGTGAGCAGTTCTTC.